Presented here are 23 T cell receptor beta chains from one specimen sequenced in a study of CD8+ T cells in alopecia areata. RNA, once extracted, was reverse transcribed into cDNA for use as the sequencing template. Sequencing was performed with immunoSEQ multiplex PCR; in TCRdb, only in-frame clones are kept and a portion is missing. The table shows about 42,000 clones, with just over 65% occurring only once. Indicated treatment: oral pan-JAK inhibitor, 5-10 mg twice daily. The source was CD8+ T cells sorted from blood, collected at week 4, from a patient treated with tofacitinib. Receptors were obtained from a human donor with alopecia areata.

This clone is a singleton in its sample. CDR3 sequence: CASSARGSTDTQYF. Written as DNA, the CDR3 is TGTGCCAGCAGTGCCCGAGGGAGCACAGATACGCAGTATTTT. The chain carries TRBV6-4 and TRBJ2-3; the D gene is possibly TRBD2 (5 bases). Germline lookup yields CDR1 MRHNA and CDR2 SNTAGT. CDR3 size: 14 residues. V lost 4 bases and J 0 bases, leaving 8 bases between the germline ends.

The gene calls are TRBV4-3 and TRBJ1-1; weak D call: TRBD1 (6 bases). Looked up from germline, CDR1 is LGHNA and CDR2 is YSLEER. The CDR3 extends over 14 amino acids. The V gene lost 0 bases and the J gene lost 3 bases, with 8 bases spanning the gap. The CDR3 DNA sequence: TGCGCCAGCAGCCAAGATCGACAGGACACTGAAGCTTTCTTT. Its protein is CASSQDRQDTEAFF.

This clone has only a few counts. The V gene is TRBV19, the J gene TRBJ2-1; D is undetermined. This CDR3 region has 13 residues. Germline values: CDR1 LNHDA, CDR2 SQIVND (reference sequence). V shed 3 bases and J shed 7 bases, with 10 bases lying between them. In DNA, the CDR3 is TGTGCCAGTAGTATTAACCGACGAAATGAGCAGTTCTTC. Protein product: CASSINRRNEQFF.

The rearrangement joins TRBV30 to TRBJ2-7; tentative D call: TRBD1 (5 bases). Trimming removed 3 bases at V and 2 bases at J, with 14 bases between. The CDR3 loop spans 14 amino acids. Germline loops: CDR1 GTSNPN, CDR2 SVGIG (reference sequence). The CDR3 loop is CAWSSGTGAYEQYF. The CDR3 DNA reads as TGTGCCTGGAGCTCAGGAACAGGAGCCTACGAGCAGTACTTC.

The chain combines TRBV29-1 with TRBJ2-7, with 8 positions matching TRBD1. The CDR3 sequence is 12 residues long. V gave up 7 bases and J gave up 2 bases; unmatched junction bases: 4. CDR1 and CDR2 (germline): SQVTM, ANQGSEA. For the CDR3, the DNA is TGCAGCGCGCGGACAGGGACCTACGAGCAGTACTTC. Translated, it gives CSARTGTYEQYF.

This clone occurred a few times. V gene TRBV29-1 combines with J gene TRBJ2-4, with a possible D match to TRBD1 (5 bases). The CDR3 spans 14 residues. The germline gives CDR1 SQVTM, CDR2 ANQGSEA. V lost 1 base, J lost 6 bases, and 13 bases lay in between. The CDR3 DNA reads as TGCAGCGTTGAAGTTTTAGGGGCAGCAAACATTCAGTACTTC. It specifies CSVEVLGAANIQYF.

V usage is TRBV27 and J usage is TRBJ2-2; 9 bases agree with TRBD1. Unmatched junction bases numbered 8, after V lost 1 base and J lost 5 bases. The germline CDR1 and CDR2 sequences are MNHEY and SMNVEV (reference sequence). The CDR3 contains 17 residues. CDR3 protein: CASSLFRTGEGTGELFF. CDR3 nucleotide sequence: TGTGCCAGCAGTTTATTTAGGACAGGGGAAGGAACCGGGGAGCTGTTTTTT.

This chain uses TRBV27 with TRBJ1-6, with unresolved D. CDR3 size: 15 residues. The germline V gene encodes CDR1 MNHEY and CDR2 SMNVEV (reference sequence). Trimming shortened V by 3 bases and J by 10 bases, and 16 bases separated the two germline ends. CDR3 nucleotides: TGTGCCAGCAGTTTCGGTCTTCAAACGCTGTCACCCCTCCACTTT. This gives the protein CASSFGLQTLSPLHF.

This chain connects TRBV28 to TRBJ1-5; D gene unclear. Trimming took 5 bases from V and 6 from J, leaving 5 bases between them. This CDR3 has 11 residues. Germline loops: CDR1 MDHEN, CDR2 SYDVKM. Here the CDR3 DNA reads TGTGCCAGCAGTACACGTCAGCCCCAGCATTTT. This codes for CASSTRQPQHF.

The chain joins TRBV14 to TRBJ2-1, with 7 bases identical to TRBD2. The V and J ends lost 0 bases and 0 bases, in that order; junction bases with no gene match: 5. CDR1 and CDR2 from the germline V gene are SGHDN and FVKESK. The CDR3 loop spans 17 amino acids. This CDR3 reads CASSQDLAESSYNEQFF. CDR3 sequence (DNA): TGTGCCAGCAGCCAAGATCTAGCGGAGAGCTCCTACAATGAGCAGTTCTTC.

A few counts support this clone. The chain combines TRBV19 with TRBJ2-3; no clear D. Trimming removed 3 bases from V and 3 bases from J, with 7 bases in between. CDR1 and CDR2 from the germline V gene are LNHDA and SQIVND (reference sequence). The CDR3 sequence is 13 residues long. The CDR3 is CASSIVPTDTQYF. The CDR3 nucleotides are TGTGCCAGTAGTATCGTCCCGACAGATACGCAGTATTTT.

The sample holds a few counts of this clone. V usage is TRBV19 and J usage is TRBJ1-1; the D is unclear. The CDR3 runs to 11 residues. V lost 7 bases, J lost 1 base, and 4 bases lay in between. CDR1 and CDR2 (germline): LNHDA, SQIVND (reference sequence). The chain's CDR3 is CASNQNTEAFF. CDR3 nucleotides: TGTGCCAGTAACCAGAACACTGAAGCTTTCTTT. Combining the CDR3 with reference TRBV19 and TRBJ1-1 gives the whole variable domain DGGITQSPKYLFRKEGQNVTLSCEQNLNHDAMYWYRQDPGQGLRLIYYSQIVNDFQKGDIAEGYSVSREKKESFPLTVTSAQKNPTAFYLCASNQNTEAFFGQGTRLTVV.

In this sample, this clone turned up once. The rearrangement links TRBV10-3 to TRBJ1-1; D uncertain. Trimming stripped 0 bases from V and 1 base from J, with 15 bases between. Germline assignment: CDR1 ENHRY and CDR2 SYGVKD. CDR3 size: 17 residues. The CDR3 DNA follows: TGTGCCATCAGTGAGTCGGAGTCAGAGGGCCAGAACACTGAAGCTTTCTTT. Protein product: CAISESESEGQNTEAFF.

This rearrangement joins TRBV6-5 to TRBJ2-3; no clear D gene. The V end lost 10 bases, the J end lost 5 bases, and 13 bases lay between the germline ends. Per the germline V gene, CDR1 is MNHEY and CDR2 is SVGAGI. This CDR3 is 12 amino acids long. The chain's CDR3 is CATGRHGDTQYF. DNA of the CDR3: TGTGCCACAGGACGACATGGAGATACGCAGTATTTT.

V is TRBV29-1 and J is TRBJ1-2; a possible D gene is TRBD1 (5 bases). Germline CDR1 is SQVTM and CDR2 is ANQGSEA. The CDR3 extends over 11 amino acids. V was trimmed by 4 bases and J by 8 bases, leaving 11 bases between them. The CDR3 here is CSVGSGLGYTF. For the CDR3, the DNA is TGCAGCGTTGGATCAGGGCTCGGCTACACCTTC. Full variable domain (outside the CDR3, taken from reference TRBV29-1 and TRBJ1-2): SAVISQKPSRDICQRGTSLTIQCQVDSQVTMMFWYRQQPGQSLTLIATANQGSEATYESGFVIDKFPISRPNLTFSTLTVSNMSPEDSSIYLCSVGSGLGYTFGSGTRLTVV.

V gene TRBV30 combines with J gene TRBJ2-1; tentative D call: TRBD1 (5 bases). In germline, CDR1 is GTSNPN, CDR2 SVGIG (reference sequence). Deletions cut 3 bases from V and 7 bases from J, with 7 bases between. The CDR3 is made up of 11 amino acids. In DNA form, the CDR3 reads TGTGCCTGGAGGACAGCAAATGAGCAGTTCTTC. Protein sequence: CAWRTANEQFF.

The chain joins TRBV29-1 to TRBJ1-2; TRBD1 aligns across 10 bases. Losses at the gene ends were 4 bases for V and 9 bases for J; bases not matched to a gene: 5. Germline CDR1 reads SQVTM; CDR2 reads ANQGSEA. The CDR3 has 12 residues. CDR3 in DNA: TGCAGCGTTGCGGGGACAGGGGAAAGCTACACCTTC. Its protein is CSVAGTGESYTF.

The V gene is TRBV29-1, the J gene TRBJ1-1, with unresolved D. The germline CDR1 and CDR2 sequences are SQVTM and ANQGSEA. The CDR3 length is 11 residues. CDR3 sequence (DNA): TGCAGTGGGAGTATGAACACTGAAGCTTTCTTT. Its protein product is CSGSMNTEAFF.

The V gene is TRBV13, the J gene TRBJ2-1, with 9 positions matching TRBD1. Germline loops: CDR1 PRHDT, CDR2 FYEKMQ (reference sequence). The V segment lost 2 bases and the J segment 7 bases; nucleotides outside the gene matches: 3. CDR3 size: 14 residues. This CDR3 reads CASSLLDRGNEQFF. CDR3 DNA: TGTGCCAGCAGCTTATTGGACAGGGGAAATGAGCAGTTCTTC.

The chain combines TRBV18 with TRBJ1-2, with unresolved D. Germline CDR1 and CDR2: KGHSH and LQKENI. There are 15 residues in the CDR3. Trimming left V 2 bases short and J 0 bases short, with 10 bases between. CDR3 DNA sequence: TGTGCCAGCTCACCAGGACGGGGAACTAACTATGGCTACACCTTC. Amino acids: CASSPGRGTNYGYTF.

This rearrangement joins TRBV6-6 to TRBJ1-2; D is perhaps TRBD1 (5 bases). The CDR3 covers 14 residues. V lost 2 bases and J 8 bases, leaving 15 bases between the germline ends. Germline V gene data show CDR1 as MNHNY and CDR2 as SVGAGI (reference sequence). CDR3 DNA sequence: TGTGCCAGCAGTTACCTCCAAGGGGTGGAGGGCTACACCTTC. This encodes CASSYLQGVEGYTF.

In its sample, this clone ranks as medium-sized (0.01 to 0.1%). CDR3 DNA: TGTGCCTACGGCGGGACAGGGGACTACGAGCAGTACTTC. Translating it yields CAYGGTGDYEQYF. The chain links TRBV30 to TRBJ2-7; 10 positions agree with TRBD1. The CDR3 contains 13 residues. V was pared by 7 bases and J by 3 bases, with 6 bases of the junction left unmatched. Germline loops: CDR1 GTSNPN, CDR2 SVGIG (reference sequence). Filled out from reference TRBV30 and TRBJ2-7, the complete variable domain reads SQTIHQWPATLVQPVGSPLSLECTVEGTSNPNLYWYRQAAGRGLQLLFYSVGIGQISSEVPQNLSASRPQDRQFILSSKKLLLSDSGFYLCAYGGTGDYEQYFGPGTRLTVT.

This clone was observed a handful of times. This chain uses TRBV29-1 with TRBJ1-1, with 8 bases matching TRBD1. The V and J ends lost 3 bases and 6 bases, in that order; junction bases with no gene match: 3. The CDR3 covers 12 residues. Germline assignment: CDR1 SQVTM and CDR2 ANQGSEA. CDR3 in amino acids: CSVDATGAEAFF. In nucleotides, the CDR3 is TGCAGCGTTGATGCGACAGGGGCTGAAGCTTTCTTT.